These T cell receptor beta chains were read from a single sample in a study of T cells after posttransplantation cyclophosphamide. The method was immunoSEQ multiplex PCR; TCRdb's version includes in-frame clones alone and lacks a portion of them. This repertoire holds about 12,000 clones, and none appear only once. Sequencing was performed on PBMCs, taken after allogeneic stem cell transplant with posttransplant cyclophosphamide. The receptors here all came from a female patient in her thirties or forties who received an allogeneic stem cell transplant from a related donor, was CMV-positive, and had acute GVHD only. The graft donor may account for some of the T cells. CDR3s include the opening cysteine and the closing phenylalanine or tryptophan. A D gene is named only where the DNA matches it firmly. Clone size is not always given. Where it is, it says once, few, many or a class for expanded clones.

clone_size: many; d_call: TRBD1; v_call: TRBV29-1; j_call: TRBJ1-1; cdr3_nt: TGCAGCGTTGAGACCTTTGGGACAGCGACTGAAGCTTTCTTT; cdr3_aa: CSVETFGTATEAFF
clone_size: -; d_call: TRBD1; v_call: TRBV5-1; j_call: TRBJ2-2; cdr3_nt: TGCGCCAGCAGGGTGGGGACAGGGCCCGGGGAGCTGTTTTTT; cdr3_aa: CASRVGTGPGELFF
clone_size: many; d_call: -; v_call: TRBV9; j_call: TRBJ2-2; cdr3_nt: TGTGCCAGCAGCGGGGGGGGGCCAGCCGGGGAGCTGTTTTTT; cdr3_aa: CASSGGGPAGELFF
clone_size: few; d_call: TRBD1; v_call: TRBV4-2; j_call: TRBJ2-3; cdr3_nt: TGTGCCAGCAGCCAATCACCGCCGGGACAGGGTTTCACAGATACGCAGTATTTT; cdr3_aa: CASSQSPPGQGFTDTQYF
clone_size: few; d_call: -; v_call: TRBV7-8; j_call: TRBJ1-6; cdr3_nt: TGTGCCAGCAGCCAATCCGGGGGGTGGTCACCCCTCCACTTT; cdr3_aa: CASSQSGGWSPLHF
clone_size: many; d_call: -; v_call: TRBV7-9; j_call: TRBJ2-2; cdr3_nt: TGTGCCAGCAGCTTAGCGAGAGGAGGGACCGGGGAGCTGTTTTTT; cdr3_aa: CASSLARGGTGELFF
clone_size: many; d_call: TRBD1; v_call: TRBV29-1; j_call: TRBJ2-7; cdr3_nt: TGCAGCGTTGTTGGACAGGACGAAACCTTCTACGAGCAGTACTTC; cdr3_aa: CSVVGQDETFYEQYF
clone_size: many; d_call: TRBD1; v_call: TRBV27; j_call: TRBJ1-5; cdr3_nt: TGTGCCAGCAGTCCGACAGGGCGGGAACCCCAGCATTTT; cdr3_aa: CASSPTGREPQHF
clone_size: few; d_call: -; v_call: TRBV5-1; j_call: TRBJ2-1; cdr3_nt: TGCGCCAGCAGCTTGGGTGGGACACCCTCCTACAATGAGCAGTTCTTC; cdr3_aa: CASSLGGTPSYNEQFF
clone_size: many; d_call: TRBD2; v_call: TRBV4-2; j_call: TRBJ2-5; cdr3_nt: TGTGCCAGCAGCCAAGGTACCCTTGGCGGGAGTGTGATGGAGACCCAGTACTTC; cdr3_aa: CASSQGTLGGSVMETQYF
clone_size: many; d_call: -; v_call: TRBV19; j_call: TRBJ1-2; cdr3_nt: TGTGCCAGTAGTATGCCCAGTCCCCCTGGCTATGGCTACACCTTC; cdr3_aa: CASSMPSPPGYGYTF
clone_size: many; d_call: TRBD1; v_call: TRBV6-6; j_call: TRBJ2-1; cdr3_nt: TGTGCCAGCAGTGGGGACAGTTACAATGAGCAGTTCTTC; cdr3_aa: CASSGDSYNEQFF
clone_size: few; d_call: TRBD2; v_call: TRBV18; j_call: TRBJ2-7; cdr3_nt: TGTGCCAGCTCATACACTAGCGGGGGCACGACCTACGAGCAGTACTTC; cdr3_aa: CASSYTSGGTTYEQYF
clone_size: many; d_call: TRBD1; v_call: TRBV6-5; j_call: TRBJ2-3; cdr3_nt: TGTGCCAGCAGCAGGGACAGGGCAAAAGATACGCAGTATTTT; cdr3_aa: CASSRDRAKDTQYF
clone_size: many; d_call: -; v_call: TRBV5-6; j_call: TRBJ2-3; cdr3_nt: TGTGCCAGCAGCTTGGGTGAGACTAGGAGCTTGAACCTGCAGTATTTT; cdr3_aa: CASSLGETRSLNLQYF
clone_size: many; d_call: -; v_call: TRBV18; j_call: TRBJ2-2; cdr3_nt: TGTGCCAGCTCACCAATTGGTCAGGGCACCGGGGAGCTGTTTTTT; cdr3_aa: CASSPIGQGTGELFF
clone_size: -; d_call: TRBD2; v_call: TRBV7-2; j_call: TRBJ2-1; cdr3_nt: TGTGCCAGCAGCTTATGGTCGGGAGGGTCCTACAATGAGCAGTTCTTC; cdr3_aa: CASSLWSGGSYNEQFF
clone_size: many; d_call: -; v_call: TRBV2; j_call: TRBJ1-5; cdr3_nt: TGTGCCAGCAGTGGGAGGCTCAATCAGCCCCAGCATTTT; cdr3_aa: CASSGRLNQPQHF
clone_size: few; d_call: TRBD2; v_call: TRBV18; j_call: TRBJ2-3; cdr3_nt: TGTGCCAGCTCACCACGGAAGCCGGGACTAGCGTTTAGCACAGATACGCAGTATTTT; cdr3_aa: CASSPRKPGLAFSTDTQYF
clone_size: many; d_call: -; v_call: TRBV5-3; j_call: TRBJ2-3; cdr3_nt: TGTGCCAGAGGACTACCACGATTGGATACGCAGTATTTT; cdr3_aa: CARGLPRLDTQYF
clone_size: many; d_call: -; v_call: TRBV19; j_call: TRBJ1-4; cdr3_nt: TGTGCCAGTAGTATAGCTGGAGGGTTGATTGAAAAACTGTTTTTT; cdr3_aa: CASSIAGGLIEKLFF
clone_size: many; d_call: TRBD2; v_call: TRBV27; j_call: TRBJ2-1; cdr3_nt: TGTGCCAGCAGTCCGGGACTAGCGGTAAGCTCCTACAATGAGCAGTTCTTC; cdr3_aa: CASSPGLAVSSYNEQFF
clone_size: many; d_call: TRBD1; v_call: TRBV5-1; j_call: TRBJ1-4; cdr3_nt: TGCGCCAGCAGCACGGGACAGACAAATGAAAAACTGTTTTTT; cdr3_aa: CASSTGQTNEKLFF
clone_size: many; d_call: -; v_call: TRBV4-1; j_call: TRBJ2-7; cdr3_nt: TGCGCCAGCAGCCAAGTGGATGGAAGCGGGTATTTTTACGAGCAGTACTTC; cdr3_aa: CASSQVDGSGYFYEQYF
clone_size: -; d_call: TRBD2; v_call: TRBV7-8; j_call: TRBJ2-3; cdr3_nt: TGTGCCAGCAGCTTAGCCCGACTAGCGGGGGGGCAAGATACGCAGTATTTT; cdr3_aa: CASSLARLAGGQDTQYF
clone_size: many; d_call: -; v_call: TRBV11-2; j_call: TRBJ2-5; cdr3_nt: TGTGCCAGCAGCCGAGGGGAGACCCAGTACTTC; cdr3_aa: CASSRGETQYF
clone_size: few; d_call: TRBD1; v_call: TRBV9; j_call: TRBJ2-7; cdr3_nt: TGTGCCAGCAGCGCTGCCGACAGGGAGCCCTACGAGCAGTACTTC; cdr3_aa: CASSAADREPYEQYF
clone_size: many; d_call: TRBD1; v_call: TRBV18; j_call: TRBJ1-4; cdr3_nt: TGTGCCAGCTCACTACAGACAGGGGGCGGACCGACACTGTTTTTT; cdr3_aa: CASSLQTGGGPTLFF
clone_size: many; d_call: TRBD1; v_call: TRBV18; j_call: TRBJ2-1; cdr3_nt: TGTGCCAGCTCACCGACGACAGGGGGCCGTGAGCAGTTCTTC; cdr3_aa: CASSPTTGGREQFF
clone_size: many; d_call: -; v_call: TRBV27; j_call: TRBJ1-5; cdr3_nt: TGTGCCAGCCGGAGGACGCCCAATCAGCCCCAGCATTTT; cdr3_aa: CASRRTPNQPQHF
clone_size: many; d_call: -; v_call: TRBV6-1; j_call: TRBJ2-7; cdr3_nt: TGTGCCAGCAGTGGGACACTGGCCTACGAGCAGTACTTC; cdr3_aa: CASSGTLAYEQYF
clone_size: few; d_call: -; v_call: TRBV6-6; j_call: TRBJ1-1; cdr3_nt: TGTGCCAGCAGTCCAGGCACTGAAGCTTTCTTT; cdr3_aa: CASSPGTEAFF
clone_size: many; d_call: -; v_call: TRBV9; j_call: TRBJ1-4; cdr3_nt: TGTGCCAGCAGCGTAGGAGTGATTAATGAAAAACTGTTTTTT; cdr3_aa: CASSVGVINEKLFF
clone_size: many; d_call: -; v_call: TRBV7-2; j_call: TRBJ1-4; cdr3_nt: TGTGCCAGCAGCTTATTACAGGGCGAAAAACTGTTTTTT; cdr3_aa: CASSLLQGEKLFF
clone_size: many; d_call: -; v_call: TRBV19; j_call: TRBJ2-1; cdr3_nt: TGTGCCAGTAGCCATAGCCCTTACTATTGGGGTAAGGGGAACAATGAGCAGTTCTTC; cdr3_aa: CASSHSPYYWGKGNNEQFF
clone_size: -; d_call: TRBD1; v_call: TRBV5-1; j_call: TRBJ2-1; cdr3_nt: TGCGCCAGCAGCTTCCCCGGACAGGGTGGGAATGAGCAGTTCTTC; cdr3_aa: CASSFPGQGGNEQFF
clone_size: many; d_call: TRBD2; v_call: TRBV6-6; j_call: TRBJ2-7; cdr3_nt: TGTGCCAGCAGCTTCTTGGGACTAGCGGACTCCTACGAGCAGTACTTC; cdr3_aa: CASSFLGLADSYEQYF
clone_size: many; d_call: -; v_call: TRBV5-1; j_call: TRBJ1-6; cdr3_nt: TGCGCCAGCAGCCGGACCATAGGGGATAATTCACCCCTCCACTTT; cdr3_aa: CASSRTIGDNSPLHF
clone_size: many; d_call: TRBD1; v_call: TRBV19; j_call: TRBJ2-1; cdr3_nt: TGTGCCAGTGAAGGGGATATACGGACAGGGAAGCAGTTCTTC; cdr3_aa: CASEGDIRTGKQFF
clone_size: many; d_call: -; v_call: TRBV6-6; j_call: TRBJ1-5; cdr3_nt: TGTGCCAGCAATCTCTTAGACAATCAGCCCCAGCATTTT; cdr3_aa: CASNLLDNQPQHF
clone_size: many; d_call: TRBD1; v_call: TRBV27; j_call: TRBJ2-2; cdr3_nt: TGTGCCAGCAGTTTTATGGGACAGGGGGCCGGGGAGCTGTTTTTT; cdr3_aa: CASSFMGQGAGELFF
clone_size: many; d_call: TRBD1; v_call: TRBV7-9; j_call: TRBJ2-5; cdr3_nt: TGTGCCAGCAGCTCCACTCAGACAGGGTTCCAAGAGACCCAGTACTTC; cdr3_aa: CASSSTQTGFQETQYF
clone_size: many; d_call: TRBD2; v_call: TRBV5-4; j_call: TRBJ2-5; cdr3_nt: TGTGCCAGCAGCTTGGGGGGGACTAGCGGGAGTCTCCAGTACTTC; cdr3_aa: CASSLGGTSGSLQYF
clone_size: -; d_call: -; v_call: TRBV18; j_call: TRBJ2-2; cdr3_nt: TGTGCCAGCTCACCCGGGACACCGGGTACCGGGGAGCTGTTTTTT; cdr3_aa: CASSPGTPGTGELFF
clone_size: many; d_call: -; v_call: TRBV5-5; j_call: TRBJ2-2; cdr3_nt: TGTGCCAGCAGCTTCGGGACAACGAACACCGGGGAGCTGTTTTTT; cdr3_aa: CASSFGTTNTGELFF
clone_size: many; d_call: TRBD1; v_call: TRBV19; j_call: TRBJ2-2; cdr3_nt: TGTGCCAGTACCCCAGGGGGGGACAGGGGGTTGATTTCGTCCGGGGAGCTGTTTTTT; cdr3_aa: CASTPGGDRGLISSGELFF
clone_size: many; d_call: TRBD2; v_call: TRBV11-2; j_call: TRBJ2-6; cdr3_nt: TGTGCCAGCAGCTTTAGGCGGGAGAAGGCTGGGGCCAACGTCCTGACTTTC; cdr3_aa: CASSFRREKAGANVLTF
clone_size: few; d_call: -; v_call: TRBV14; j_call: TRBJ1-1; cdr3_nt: TGTGCCAGCAGCCAAGAAATACAGGGAACTGAAGCTTTCTTT; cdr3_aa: CASSQEIQGTEAFF
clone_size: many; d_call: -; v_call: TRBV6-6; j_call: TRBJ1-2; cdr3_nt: TGTGCCAGCAGTTCTCTCCCTCCGGGAGTTGGAGGCTACACCTTC; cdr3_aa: CASSSLPPGVGGYTF
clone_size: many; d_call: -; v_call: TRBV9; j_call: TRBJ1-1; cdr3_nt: TGTGCCAGCAGCGTAGCTATTCAGAACACTGAAGCTTTCTTT; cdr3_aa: CASSVAIQNTEAFF
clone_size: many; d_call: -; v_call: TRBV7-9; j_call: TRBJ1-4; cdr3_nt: TGTGCCAGCAGCTTAGGGCGGACCGAGGGAAGTGAAAAACTGTTTTTT; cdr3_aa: CASSLGRTEGSEKLFF
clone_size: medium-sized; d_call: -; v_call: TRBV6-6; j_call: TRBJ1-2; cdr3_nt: TGTGCCAGCACGGAGGTCTCCTCTAACTATGGCTACACCTTC; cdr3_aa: CASTEVSSNYGYTF
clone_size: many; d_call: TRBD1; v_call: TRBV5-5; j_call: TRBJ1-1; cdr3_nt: TGTGCCAGCAGCTTGGCCCCGGACAGGGCGGGCACTGAAGCTTTCTTT; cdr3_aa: CASSLAPDRAGTEAFF
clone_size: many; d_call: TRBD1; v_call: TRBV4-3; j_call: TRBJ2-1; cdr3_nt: TGCGCCAGCAGCCAAGAGTTGGCAGGGGGCAGGGATGAGCAGTTCTTC; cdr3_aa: CASSQELAGGRDEQFF
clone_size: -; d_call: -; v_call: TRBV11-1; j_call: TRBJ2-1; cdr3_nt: TGTGCCAGCAGCTTAGGTTACAACAATGAGCAGTTCTTC; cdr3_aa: CASSLGYNNEQFF
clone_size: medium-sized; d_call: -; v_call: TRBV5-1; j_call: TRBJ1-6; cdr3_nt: TGCGCCAGCAGCTTGGGCGGGGAGACGGATTCACCCCTCCACTTT; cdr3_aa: CASSLGGETDSPLHF
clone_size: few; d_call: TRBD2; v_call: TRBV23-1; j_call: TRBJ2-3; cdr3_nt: TGCGCCAGCAGTCACGAGCTAGCGGGACCCATGGCCCACACAGATACGCAGTATTTT; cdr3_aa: CASSHELAGPMAHTDTQYF